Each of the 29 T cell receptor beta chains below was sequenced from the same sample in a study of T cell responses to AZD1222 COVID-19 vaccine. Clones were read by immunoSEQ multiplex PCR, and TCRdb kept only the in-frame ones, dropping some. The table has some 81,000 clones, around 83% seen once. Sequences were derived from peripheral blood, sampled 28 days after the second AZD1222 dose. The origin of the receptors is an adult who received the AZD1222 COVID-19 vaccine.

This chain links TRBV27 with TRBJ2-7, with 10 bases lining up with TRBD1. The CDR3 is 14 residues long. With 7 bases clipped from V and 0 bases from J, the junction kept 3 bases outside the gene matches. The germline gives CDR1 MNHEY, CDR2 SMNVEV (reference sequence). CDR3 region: CASKGQGPSYEQYF. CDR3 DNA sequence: TGTGCCAGCAAGGGACAGGGGCCCTCCTACGAGCAGTACTTC.

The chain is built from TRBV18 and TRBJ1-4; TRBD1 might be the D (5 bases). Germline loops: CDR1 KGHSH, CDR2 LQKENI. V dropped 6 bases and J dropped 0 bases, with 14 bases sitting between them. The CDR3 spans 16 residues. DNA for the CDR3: TGTGCCAGCTCTAGGGACCGGCGCTCAACTAATGAAAAACTGTTTTTT. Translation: CASSRDRRSTNEKLFF.

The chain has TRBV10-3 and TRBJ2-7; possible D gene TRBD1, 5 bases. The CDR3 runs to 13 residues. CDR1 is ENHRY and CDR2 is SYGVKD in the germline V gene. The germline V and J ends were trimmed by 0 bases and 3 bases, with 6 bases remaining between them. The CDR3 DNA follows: TGTGCCATCAGTGAGTCAGGGGACTACGAGCAGTACTTC. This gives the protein CAISESGDYEQYF.

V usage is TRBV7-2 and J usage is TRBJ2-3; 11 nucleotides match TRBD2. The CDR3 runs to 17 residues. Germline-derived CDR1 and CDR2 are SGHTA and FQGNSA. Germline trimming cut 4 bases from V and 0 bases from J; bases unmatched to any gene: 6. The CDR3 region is CASSSGTSGHSTDTQYF. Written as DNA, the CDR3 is TGTGCCAGCAGCTCCGGGACTAGCGGCCATAGCACAGATACGCAGTATTTT.

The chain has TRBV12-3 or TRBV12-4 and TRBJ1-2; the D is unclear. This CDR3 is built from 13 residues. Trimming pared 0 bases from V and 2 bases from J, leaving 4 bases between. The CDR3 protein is CASSLAENYGYTF. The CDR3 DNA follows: TGTGCCAGCAGTTTAGCGGAAAACTATGGCTACACCTTC.

The CDR3 reads CSVKGTGGPLNTEAFF. The CDR3 region has the DNA TGCAGCGTTAAGGGGACAGGGGGTCCATTGAACACTGAAGCTTTCTTT. This chain connects TRBV29-1 to TRBJ1-1, with TRBD1 matching over 11 bases. The CDR3 is 16 residues long. CDR1 is SQVTM and CDR2 is ANQGSEA in the germline V gene. V shed 5 bases, J shed 0 bases, and the junction held 8 bases outside the gene matches.

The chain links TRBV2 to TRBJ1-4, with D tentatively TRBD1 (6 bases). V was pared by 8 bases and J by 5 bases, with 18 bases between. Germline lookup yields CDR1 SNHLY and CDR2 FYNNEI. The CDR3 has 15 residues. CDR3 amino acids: CASRYGQRLNEKLFF. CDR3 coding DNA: TGTGCCAGCCGATACGGACAGAGGTTAAATGAAAAACTGTTTTTT.

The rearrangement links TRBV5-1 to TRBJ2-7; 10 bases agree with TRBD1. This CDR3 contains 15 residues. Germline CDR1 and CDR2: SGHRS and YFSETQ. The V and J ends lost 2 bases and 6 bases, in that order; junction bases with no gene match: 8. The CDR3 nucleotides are TGCGCCAGCAGCTTCCGACAGGGGGCGGTTTCCGAGCAGTACTTC. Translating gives CASSFRQGAVSEQYF.

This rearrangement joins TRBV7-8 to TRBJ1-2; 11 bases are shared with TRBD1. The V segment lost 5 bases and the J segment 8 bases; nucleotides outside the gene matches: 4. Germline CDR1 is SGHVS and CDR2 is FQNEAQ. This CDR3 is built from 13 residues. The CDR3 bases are TGTGCCAGCAGCCGGACAGGGGGCCTCGGCTACACCTTC. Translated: CASSRTGGLGYTF.

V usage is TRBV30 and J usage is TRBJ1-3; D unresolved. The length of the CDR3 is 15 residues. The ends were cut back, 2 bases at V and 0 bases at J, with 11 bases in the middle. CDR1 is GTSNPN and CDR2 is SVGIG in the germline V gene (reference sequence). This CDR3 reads CAWSPTERSGNTIYF. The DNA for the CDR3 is TGTGCCTGGAGTCCGACTGAACGCTCTGGAAACACCATATATTTT.

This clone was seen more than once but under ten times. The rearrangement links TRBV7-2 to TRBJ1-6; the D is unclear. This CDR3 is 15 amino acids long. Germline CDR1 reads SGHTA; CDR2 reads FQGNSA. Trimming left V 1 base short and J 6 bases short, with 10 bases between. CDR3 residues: CASSLGPGFNSPLHF. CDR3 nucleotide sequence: TGTGCCAGCAGCTTAGGGCCGGGGTTTAATTCACCCCTCCACTTT.

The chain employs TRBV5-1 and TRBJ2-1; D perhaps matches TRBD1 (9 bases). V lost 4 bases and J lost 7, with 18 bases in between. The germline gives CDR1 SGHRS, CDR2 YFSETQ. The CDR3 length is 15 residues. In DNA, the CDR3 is TGCGCCAGCAGCCCGGGAGGGACAGGGTCAAATGAGCAGTTCTTC. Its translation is CASSPGGTGSNEQFF.

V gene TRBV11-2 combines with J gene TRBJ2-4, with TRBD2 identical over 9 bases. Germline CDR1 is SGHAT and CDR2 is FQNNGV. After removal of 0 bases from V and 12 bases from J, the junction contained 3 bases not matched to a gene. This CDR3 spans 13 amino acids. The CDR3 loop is CASSLEASGNQYF. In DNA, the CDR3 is TGTGCCAGCAGCTTAGAAGCTAGCGGGAATCAGTACTTC.

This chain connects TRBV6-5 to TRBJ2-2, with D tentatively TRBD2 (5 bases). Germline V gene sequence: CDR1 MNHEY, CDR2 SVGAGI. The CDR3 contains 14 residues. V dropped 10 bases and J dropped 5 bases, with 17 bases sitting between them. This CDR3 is CATLSSVGTGELFF. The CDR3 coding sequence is TGTGCCACCCTAAGTAGCGTAGGGACCGGGGAGCTGTTTTTT.

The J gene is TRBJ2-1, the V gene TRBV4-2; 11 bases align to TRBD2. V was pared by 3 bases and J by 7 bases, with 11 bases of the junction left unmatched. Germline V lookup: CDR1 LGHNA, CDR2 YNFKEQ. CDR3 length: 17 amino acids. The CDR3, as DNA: TGTGCCAGCAGCCACGAAGCTGTAGCGGGGGGGCGGAATGAGCAGTTCTTC. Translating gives CASSHEAVAGGRNEQFF.

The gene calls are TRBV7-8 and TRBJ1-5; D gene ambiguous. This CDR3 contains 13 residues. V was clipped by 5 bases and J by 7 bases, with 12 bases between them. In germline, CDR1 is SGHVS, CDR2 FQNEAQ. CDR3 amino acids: CASSPAEWQPQHF. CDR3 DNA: TGTGCCAGCAGCCCAGCTGAGTGGCAGCCCCAGCATTTT.

CDR3 sequence: CASIKVLTNTEAFF. The CDR3 DNA is TGTGCCAGCATTAAGGTGTTGACTAACACTGAAGCTTTCTTT. The V gene is TRBV6-1, the J gene TRBJ1-1; D remains ambiguous. Per the germline V gene, CDR1 is MNHNS and CDR2 is SASEGT. The germline V and J ends were trimmed by 7 bases and 2 bases, with 14 bases remaining between them. The CDR3 spans 14 residues.

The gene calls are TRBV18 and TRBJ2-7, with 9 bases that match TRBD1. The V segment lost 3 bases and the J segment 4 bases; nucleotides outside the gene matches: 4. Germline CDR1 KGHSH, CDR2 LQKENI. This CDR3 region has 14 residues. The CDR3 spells CASSPRGQGYEQYF. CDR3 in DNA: TGTGCCAGCTCACCCCGGGGACAGGGTTACGAGCAGTACTTC.

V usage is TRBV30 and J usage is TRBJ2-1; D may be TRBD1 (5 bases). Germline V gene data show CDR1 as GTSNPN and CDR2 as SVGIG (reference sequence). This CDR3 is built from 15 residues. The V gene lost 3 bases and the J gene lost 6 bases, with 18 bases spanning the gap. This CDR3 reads CAWRTGAKPGNEQFF. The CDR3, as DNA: TGTGCCTGGAGGACTGGGGCCAAACCGGGCAATGAGCAGTTCTTC.

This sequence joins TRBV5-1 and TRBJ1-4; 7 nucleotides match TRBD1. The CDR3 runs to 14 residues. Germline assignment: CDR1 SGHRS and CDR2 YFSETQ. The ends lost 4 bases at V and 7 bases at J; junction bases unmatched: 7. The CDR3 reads CASSLQGGGEKLFF. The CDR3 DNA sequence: TGCGCCAGCAGCCTCCAGGGGGGTGGTGAAAAACTGTTTTTT.

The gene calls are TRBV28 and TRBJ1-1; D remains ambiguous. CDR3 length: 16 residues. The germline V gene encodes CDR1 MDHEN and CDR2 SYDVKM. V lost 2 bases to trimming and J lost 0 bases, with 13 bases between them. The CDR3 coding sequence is TGTGCCAGCAGTTTAATGGGAAAAGACCTGAACACTGAAGCTTTCTTT. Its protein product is CASSLMGKDLNTEAFF.

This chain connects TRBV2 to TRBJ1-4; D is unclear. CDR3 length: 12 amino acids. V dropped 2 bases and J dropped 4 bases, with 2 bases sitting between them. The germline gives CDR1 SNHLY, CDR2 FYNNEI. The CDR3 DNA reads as TGTGCCAGCAGTGAAAGTAATGAAAAACTGTTTTTT. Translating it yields CASSESNEKLFF.

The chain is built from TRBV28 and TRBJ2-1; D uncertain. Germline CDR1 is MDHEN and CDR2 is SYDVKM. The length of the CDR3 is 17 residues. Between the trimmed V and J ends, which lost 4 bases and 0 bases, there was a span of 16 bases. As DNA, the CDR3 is TGTGCCAGCAGTTCTCCATCGAGGACGAGCTCCTACAATGAGCAGTTCTTC. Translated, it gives CASSSPSRTSSYNEQFF.

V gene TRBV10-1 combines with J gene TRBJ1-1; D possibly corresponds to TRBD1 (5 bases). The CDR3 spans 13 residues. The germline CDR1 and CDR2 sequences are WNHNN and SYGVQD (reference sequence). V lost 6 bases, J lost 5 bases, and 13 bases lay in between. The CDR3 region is CASSSSGNTEAFF. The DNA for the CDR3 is TGCGCCAGCAGCAGTTCAGGGAATACTGAAGCTTTCTTT.

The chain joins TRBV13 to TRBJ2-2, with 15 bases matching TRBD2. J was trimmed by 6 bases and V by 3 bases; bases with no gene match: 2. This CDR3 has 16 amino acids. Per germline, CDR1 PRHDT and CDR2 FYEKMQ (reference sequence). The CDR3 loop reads CASSLGLAGGAGELFF. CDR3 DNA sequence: TGTGCCAGCAGCTTGGGACTAGCGGGAGGAGCCGGGGAGCTGTTTTTT.

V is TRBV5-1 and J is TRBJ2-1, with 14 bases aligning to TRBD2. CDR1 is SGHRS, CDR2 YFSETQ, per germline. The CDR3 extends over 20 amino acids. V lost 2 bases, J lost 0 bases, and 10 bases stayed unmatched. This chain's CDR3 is CASSFPRTGTSGSSYNEQFF. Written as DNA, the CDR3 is TGCGCCAGCAGCTTCCCGAGGACAGGGACTAGCGGGAGCTCCTACAATGAGCAGTTCTTC.

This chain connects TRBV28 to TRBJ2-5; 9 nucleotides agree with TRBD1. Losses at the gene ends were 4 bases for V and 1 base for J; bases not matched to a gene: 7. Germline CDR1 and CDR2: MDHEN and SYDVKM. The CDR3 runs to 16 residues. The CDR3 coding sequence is TGTGCCAGCAGTTCTCCCGGACAGGGGTTCCAAGAGACCCAGTACTTC. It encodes CASSSPGQGFQETQYF.

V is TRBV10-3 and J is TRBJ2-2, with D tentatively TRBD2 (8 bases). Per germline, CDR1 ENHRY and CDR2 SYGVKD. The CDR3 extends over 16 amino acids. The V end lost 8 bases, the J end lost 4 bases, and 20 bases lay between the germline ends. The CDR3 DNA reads TGTGCCATCGAGGGGGCGCGGGGGGCGGGCACCGGGGAGCTGTTTTTT. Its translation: CAIEGARGAGTGELFF.

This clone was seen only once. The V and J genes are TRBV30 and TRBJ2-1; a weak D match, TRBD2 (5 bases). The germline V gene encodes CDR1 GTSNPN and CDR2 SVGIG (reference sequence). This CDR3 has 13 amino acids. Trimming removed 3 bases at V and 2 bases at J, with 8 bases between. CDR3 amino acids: CAWRGDTYNEQFF. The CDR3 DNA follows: TGTGCCTGGAGGGGAGACACCTACAATGAGCAGTTCTTC.